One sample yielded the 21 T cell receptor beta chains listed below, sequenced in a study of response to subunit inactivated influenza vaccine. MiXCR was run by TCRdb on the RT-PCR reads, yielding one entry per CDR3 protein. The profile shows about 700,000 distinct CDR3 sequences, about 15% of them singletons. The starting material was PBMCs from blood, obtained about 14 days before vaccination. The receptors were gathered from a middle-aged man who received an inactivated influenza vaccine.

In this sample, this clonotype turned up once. For the CDR3, the DNA is TGCGCCAGCAGATATAGCGGTTTGGATGAGCAGTTCTTC. Protein sequence: CASRYSGLDEQFF. The chain uses TRBV5-1 and TRBJ2-1; tentative D call: TRBD2 (6 bases). The germline V gene has CDR1 SGHRS and CDR2 YFSETQ. This CDR3 is 13 amino acids long. Trimming took off 5 bases at V and 8 bases at J, with 14 bases between the two ends.

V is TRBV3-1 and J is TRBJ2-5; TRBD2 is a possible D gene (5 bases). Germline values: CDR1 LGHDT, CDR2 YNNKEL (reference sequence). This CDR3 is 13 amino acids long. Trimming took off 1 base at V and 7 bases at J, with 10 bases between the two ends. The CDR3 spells CASSQGGATTQYF. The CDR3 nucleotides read TGTGCCAGCAGCCAAGGGGGAGCCACGACCCAGTACTTC.

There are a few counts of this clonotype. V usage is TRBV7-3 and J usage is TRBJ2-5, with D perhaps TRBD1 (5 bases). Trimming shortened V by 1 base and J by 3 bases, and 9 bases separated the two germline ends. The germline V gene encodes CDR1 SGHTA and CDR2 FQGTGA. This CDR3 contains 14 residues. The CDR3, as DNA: TGTGCCAGCAGCTTAATGGGCAGGGAAGAGACCCAGTACTTC. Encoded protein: CASSLMGREETQYF.

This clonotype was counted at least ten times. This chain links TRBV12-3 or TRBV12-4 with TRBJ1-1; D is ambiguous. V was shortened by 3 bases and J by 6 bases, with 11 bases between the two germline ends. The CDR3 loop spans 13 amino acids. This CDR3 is CASSLGNNAEAFF. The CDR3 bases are TGTGCCAGCAGTTTGGGCAATAATGCTGAAGCTTTCTTT.

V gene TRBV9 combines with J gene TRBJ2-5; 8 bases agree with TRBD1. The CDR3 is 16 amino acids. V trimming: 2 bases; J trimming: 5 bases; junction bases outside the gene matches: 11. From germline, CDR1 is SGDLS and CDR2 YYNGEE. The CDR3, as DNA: TGTGCCAGCAGCGTTCGAGGACAGGGAATTAGGGAGACCCAGTACTTC. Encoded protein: CASSVRGQGIRETQYF.

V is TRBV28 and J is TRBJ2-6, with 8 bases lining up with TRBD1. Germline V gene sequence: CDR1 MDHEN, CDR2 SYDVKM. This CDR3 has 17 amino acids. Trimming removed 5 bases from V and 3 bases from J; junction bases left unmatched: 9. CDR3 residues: CASSPRTGYSGANVLTF. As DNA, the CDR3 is TGTGCCAGCAGTCCGAGGACAGGGTATAGTGGGGCCAACGTCCTGACTTTC.

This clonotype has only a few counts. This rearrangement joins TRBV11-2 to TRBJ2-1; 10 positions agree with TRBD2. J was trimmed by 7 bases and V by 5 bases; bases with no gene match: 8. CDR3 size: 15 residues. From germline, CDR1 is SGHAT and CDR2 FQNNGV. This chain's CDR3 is CASSRRTSGFNEQFF. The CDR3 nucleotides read TGTGCCAGCAGCCGCAGGACTAGCGGATTTAATGAGCAGTTCTTC.

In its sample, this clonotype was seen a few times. The CDR3 DNA reads as TGCGCCAGCAGCCGCACTCGACTAGGGACGAGTGACCAGTACTTC. Protein: CASSRTRLGTSDQYF. The chain joins TRBV4-3 to TRBJ2-5; D perhaps matches TRBD2 (6 bases). The CDR3 sequence is 15 residues long. The V gene lost 4 bases and the J gene lost 10 bases, with 22 bases spanning the gap. Per the germline V gene, CDR1 is LGHNA and CDR2 is YSLEER.

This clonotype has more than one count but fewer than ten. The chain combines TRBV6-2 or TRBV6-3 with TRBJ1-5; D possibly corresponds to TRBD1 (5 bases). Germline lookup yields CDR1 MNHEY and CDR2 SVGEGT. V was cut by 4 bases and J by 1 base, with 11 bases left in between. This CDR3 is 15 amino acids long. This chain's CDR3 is CASSFQGGSNQPQHF. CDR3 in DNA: TGTGCCAGCAGTTTCCAGGGTGGAAGCAATCAGCCCCAGCATTTT.

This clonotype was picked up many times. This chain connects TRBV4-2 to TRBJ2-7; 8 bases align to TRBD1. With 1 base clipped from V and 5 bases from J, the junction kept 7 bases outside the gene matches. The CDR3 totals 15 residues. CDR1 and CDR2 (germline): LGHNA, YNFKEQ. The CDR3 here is CASSQAYPGQDEQYF. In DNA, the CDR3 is TGTGCCAGCAGCCAAGCCTACCCGGGACAGGACGAGCAGTACTTC.

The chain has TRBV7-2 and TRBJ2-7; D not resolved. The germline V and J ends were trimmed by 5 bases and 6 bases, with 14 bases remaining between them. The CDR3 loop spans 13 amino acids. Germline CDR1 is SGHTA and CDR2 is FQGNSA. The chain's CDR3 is CASSHPNGFEQYF. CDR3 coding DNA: TGTGCCAGCAGCCATCCCAACGGCTTCGAGCAGTACTTC.

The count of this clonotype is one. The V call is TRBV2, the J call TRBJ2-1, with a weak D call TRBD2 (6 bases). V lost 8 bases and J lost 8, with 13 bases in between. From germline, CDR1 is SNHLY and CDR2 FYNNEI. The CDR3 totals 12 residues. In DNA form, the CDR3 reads TGTGCCAGCGGGGAGGCTAGCTATGAGCAGTTCTTC. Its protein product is CASGEASYEQFF.

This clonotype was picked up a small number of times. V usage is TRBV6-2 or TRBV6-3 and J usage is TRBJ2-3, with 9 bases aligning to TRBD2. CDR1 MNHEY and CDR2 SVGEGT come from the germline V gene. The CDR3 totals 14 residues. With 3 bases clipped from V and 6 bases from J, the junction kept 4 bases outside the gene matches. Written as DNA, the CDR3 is TGTGCCAGCAGTTATGTTAGCGGGGGTGATACGCAGTATTTT. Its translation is CASSYVSGGDTQYF.

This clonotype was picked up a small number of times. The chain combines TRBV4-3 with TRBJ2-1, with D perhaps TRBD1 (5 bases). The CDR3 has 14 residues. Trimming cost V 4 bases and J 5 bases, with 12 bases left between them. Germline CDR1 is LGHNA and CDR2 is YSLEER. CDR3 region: CASSLLGQHNEQFF. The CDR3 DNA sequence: TGCGCCAGCAGCCTACTGGGGCAGCACAATGAGCAGTTCTTC.

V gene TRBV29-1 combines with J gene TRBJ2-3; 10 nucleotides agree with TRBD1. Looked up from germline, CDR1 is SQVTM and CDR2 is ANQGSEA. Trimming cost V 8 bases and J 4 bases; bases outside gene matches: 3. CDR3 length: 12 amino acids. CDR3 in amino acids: CSLGQGADTQYF. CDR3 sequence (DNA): TGCAGCCTAGGACAGGGGGCAGATACGCAGTATTTT.

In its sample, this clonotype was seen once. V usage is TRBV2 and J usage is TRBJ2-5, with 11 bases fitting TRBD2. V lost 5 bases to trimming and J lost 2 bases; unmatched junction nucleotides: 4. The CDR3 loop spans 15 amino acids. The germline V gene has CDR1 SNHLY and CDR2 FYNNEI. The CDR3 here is CASSSLAGGQETQYF. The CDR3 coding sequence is TGTGCCAGCAGTTCTCTAGCGGGGGGTCAAGAGACCCAGTACTTC.

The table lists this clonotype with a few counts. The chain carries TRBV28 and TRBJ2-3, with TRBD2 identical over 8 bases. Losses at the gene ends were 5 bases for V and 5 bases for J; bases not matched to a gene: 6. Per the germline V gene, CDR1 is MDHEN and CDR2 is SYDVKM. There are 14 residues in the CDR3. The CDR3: CASSAAGERDTQYF. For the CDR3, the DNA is TGTGCCAGCAGTGCAGCGGGAGAACGAGATACGCAGTATTTT.

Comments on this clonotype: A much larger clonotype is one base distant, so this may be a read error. DNA for the CDR3: TGCGCCAGCAGCTTGTCTCCCGGGGTCAATGAGCAGTTCTTC. This gives the protein CASSLSPGVNEQFF. The J gene is TRBJ2-1, the V gene TRBV5-1, with D possibly TRBD2 on 5 matching bases. The CDR3 spans 14 residues. Per the germline V gene, CDR1 is SGHRS and CDR2 is YFSETQ. V was cut by 1 base and J by 6 bases, with 11 bases left in between.

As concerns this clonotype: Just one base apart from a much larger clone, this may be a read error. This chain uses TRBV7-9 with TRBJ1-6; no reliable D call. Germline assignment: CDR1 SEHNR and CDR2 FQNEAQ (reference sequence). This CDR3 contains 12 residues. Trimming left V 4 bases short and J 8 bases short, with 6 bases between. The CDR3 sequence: CASSSSDSPLHF. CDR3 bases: TGTGCCAGCAGCTCGTCTGATTCACCCCTCCACTTT.

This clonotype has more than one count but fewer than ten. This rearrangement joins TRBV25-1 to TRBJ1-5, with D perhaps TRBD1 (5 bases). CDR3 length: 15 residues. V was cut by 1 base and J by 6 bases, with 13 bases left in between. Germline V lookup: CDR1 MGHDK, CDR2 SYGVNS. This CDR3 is CASSESGVLPQPQHF. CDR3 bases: TGTGCCAGCAGTGAATCGGGGGTTCTCCCTCAGCCCCAGCATTTT.

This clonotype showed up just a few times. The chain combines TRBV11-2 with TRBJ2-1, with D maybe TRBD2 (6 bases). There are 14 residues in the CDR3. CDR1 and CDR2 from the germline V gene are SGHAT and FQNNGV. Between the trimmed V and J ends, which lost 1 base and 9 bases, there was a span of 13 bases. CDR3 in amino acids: CASSLVLEGGEQFF. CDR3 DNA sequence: TGTGCCAGCAGCTTAGTGCTAGAGGGAGGTGAGCAGTTCTTC.